Listed below are T cell receptor beta chains from one sample, sequenced in a study of tumor-infiltrating lymphocytes in oesophageal squamous cell carcinoma. A single record per CDR3 protein comes from TCRdb applying MiXCR to the PCR reads. Of tens of thousands of distinct CDR3 sequences listed, approximately 35% are singletons. Sequencing was done on a sample of esophageal tumor tissue. All receptors come from a female donor with esophageal squamous cell carcinoma. CDR3s include the opening cysteine and the closing phenylalanine or tryptophan. D genes are given only for firm matches. Clone size is shown for a subset of rows, as once, few, many or a class of expanded clone.

TRBD2	TRBV14	15	TRBJ2-1	many	CASSRTSGSIYEQFF	TGTGCCAGCAGCCGGACTAGCGGGAGTATCTATGAGCAGTTCTTC
TRBD1	TRBV6-1	15	TRBJ1-2	.	CASSGGGTVLYGYTF	TGTGCCAGCAGTGGGGGCGGGACAGTTCTCTATGGCTACACCTTC
.	TRBV12-3/TRBV12-4	15	TRBJ2-1	.	CASSLLGGRGGEQFF	TGTGCCAGCAGTTTACTTGGCGGGAGAGGGGGTGAGCAGTTCTTC
.	TRBV10-1	16	TRBJ2-6	many	CASSEPRGELWLHLRF	.
TRBD2	TRBV28	18	TRBJ2-1	medium-sized	CASSLGGTSGRHYNEQFF	TGTGCCAGCAGTTTAGGGGGAACTAGCGGGAGGCACTACAATGAGCAGTTCTTC
.	TRBV10-3	15	TRBJ2-1	.	CAISESPSWLGEQFF	TGTGCCATCAGTGAGTCGCCTAGTTGGTTGGGTGAGCAGTTCTTC
.	TRBV24-1	15	TRBJ2-7	.	CATSDSRLSSYEQYF	TGTGCCACCAGTGATTCAAGACTGAGCTCCTACGAGCAGTACTTC
.	TRBV27	13	TRBJ1-2	few	CASSFGGGYGYTF	TGTGCCAGCAGTTTCGGGGGGGGCTATGGCTACACCTTC
TRBD2	TRBV3-1	16	TRBJ2-7	few	CASSQERTGGTYEQYF	TGTGCCAGCAGCCAAGAGAGAACGGGAGGGACCTACGAGCAGTACTTC
TRBD2	TRBV14	14	TRBJ2-1	many	CASSPRLAGGEQFF	TGTGCCAGCAGCCCCCGACTAGCGGGAGGTGAGCAGTTCTTC
TRBD2	TRBV12-3/TRBV12-4	17	TRBJ2-1	.	CASSSRRTSDSSYEQFF	TGTGCCAGCAGTTCTCGAAGGACTAGCGACTCCTCCTACGAGCAGTTCTTC
.	TRBV7-9	14	TRBJ1-1	.	CASSPARMNTEAFF	TGTGCCAGCAGCCCCGCCCGGATGAACACTGAAGCTTTCTTT
.	TRBV7-9	14	TRBJ2-1	medium-sized	CASSLLESYNEQFF	TGTGCCAGCAGCTTACTAGAATCCTACAATGAGCAGTTCTTC
.	TRBV28	15	TRBJ2-7	many	CASSLIGAGNDEQYF	TGTGCCAGCAGTTTGATCGGGGCAGGGAACGATGAGCAGTACTTC
.	TRBV7-9	14	TRBJ2-5	once	CASSLDASPVRQYF	TGTGCCAGCAGCTTAGATGCCTCACCGGTTAGGCAGTACTTC
.	TRBV12-3/TRBV12-4	16	TRBJ2-1	few	CASSFLTGSSYNEQFF	TGTGCCAGCAGTTTCCTCACAGGGAGCTCCTACAATGAGCAGTTCTTC
.	TRBV11-2	14	TRBJ2-1	few	CASSLGLSSYEQFF	TGTGCCAGCAGCTTAGGACTGAGCTCCTACGAGCAGTTCTTC
TRBD1	TRBV7-8	16	TRBJ1-5	medium-sized	CASSGTGGRGNQPQHF	TGTGCCAGCAGCGGTACAGGGGGTCGCGGCAATCAGCCCCAGCATTTT
.	TRBV7-6	16	TRBJ2-3	.	CASSAPPDQPSDTQYF	TGTGCCAGCAGCGCACCCCCGGACCAACCCTCCGATACGCAGTATTTT
TRBD1	TRBV5-1	14	TRBJ2-1	.	CASSSHLGGYEQFF	TGCGCCAGCAGCTCCCACTTAGGGGGCTACGAGCAGTTCTTC
.	TRBV7-3	13	TRBJ2-3	few	CASSLTRADTQYF	TGTGCCAGCAGCTTAACCCGCGCAGATACGCAGTATTTT
TRBD2	TRBV7-2	15	TRBJ2-1	.	CASSLAHQRGFEQFF	TGTGCCAGCAGCTTAGCGCATCAGCGGGGGTTTGAGCAGTTCTTC
.	TRBV27	12	TRBJ1-2	many	CASKGGDYGYTF	TGTGCCAGTAAGGGGGGCGACTATGGCTACACCTTC
.	TRBV5-4	12	TRBJ2-4	.	CASSSDRYTQYF	TGTGCCAGCAGCTCGGACCGTTATACGCAGTACTTC
.	TRBV6-1	16	TRBJ2-7	.	CASSEVGRRLSYEQYF	TGTGCCAGCAGTGAAGTGGGGAGGCGGCTCTCCTACGAGCAGTACTTC